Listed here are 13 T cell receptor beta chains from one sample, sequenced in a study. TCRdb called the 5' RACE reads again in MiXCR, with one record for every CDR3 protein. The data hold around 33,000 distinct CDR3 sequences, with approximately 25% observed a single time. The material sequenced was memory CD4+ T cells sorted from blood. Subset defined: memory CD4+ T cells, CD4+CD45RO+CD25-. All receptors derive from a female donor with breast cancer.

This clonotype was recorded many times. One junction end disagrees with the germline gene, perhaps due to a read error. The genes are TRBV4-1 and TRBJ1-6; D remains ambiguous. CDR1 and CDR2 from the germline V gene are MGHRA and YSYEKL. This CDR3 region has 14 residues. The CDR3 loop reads CASSQEGFDSPLHF. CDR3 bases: TGCGCCAGCAGCCAAGAAGGGTTTGATTCGCCCCTCCACTTT.

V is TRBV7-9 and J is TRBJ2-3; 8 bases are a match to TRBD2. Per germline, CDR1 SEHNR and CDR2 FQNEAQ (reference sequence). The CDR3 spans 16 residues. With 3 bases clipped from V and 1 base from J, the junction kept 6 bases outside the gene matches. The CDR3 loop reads CASSFPGGEGTDTQYF. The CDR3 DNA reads TGTGCCAGCAGCTTTCCGGGAGGGGAGGGCACAGATACGCAGTATTTT.

The CDR3 region has the DNA TGTGCCAGCAGCTTAAGGCGGGAGGGCTACGAGCAGTACTTC. Amino acid sequence: CASSLRREGYEQYF. This rearrangement joins TRBV5-6 to TRBJ2-7; 9 bases agree with TRBD2. Losses at the gene ends were 2 bases for V and 3 bases for J; bases not matched to a gene: 3. This CDR3 comprises 14 residues. The V gene's germline CDR1 is SGHDT and CDR2 YYEEEE. The full variable domain, its missing parts supplied by reference TRBV5-6 and TRBJ2-7, is DAGVTQSPTHLIKTRGQQVTLRCSPKSGHDTVSWYQQALGQGPQFIFQYYEEEERQRGNFPDRFSGHQFPNYSSELNVNALLLGDSALYLCASSLRREGYEQYFGPGTRLTVT.

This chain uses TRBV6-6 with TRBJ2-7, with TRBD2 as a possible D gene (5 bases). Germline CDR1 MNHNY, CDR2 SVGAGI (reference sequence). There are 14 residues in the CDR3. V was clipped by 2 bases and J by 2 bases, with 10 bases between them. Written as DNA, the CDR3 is TGTGCCAGCAGTTACCGGGGAAGGCCCTACGAGCAGTACTTC. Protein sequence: CASSYRGRPYEQYF.

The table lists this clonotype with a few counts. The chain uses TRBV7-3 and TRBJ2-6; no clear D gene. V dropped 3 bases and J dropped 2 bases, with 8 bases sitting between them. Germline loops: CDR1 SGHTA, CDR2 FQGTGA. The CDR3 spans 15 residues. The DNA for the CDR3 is TGTGCCAGCAGCTTCCCCACAGCTGGGGCCAACGTCCTGACTTTC. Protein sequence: CASSFPTAGANVLTF.

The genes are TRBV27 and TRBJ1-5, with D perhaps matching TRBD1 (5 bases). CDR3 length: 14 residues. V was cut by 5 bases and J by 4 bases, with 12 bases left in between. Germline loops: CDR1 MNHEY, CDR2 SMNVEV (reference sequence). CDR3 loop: CASSKGAENQPQHF. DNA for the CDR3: TGTGCCAGCAGTAAAGGGGCAGAAAATCAGCCCCAGCATTTT.

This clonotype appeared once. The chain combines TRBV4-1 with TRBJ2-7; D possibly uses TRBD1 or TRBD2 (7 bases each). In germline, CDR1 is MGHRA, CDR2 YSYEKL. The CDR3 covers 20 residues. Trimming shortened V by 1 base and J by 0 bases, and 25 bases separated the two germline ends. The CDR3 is CASSQGEGGTVPTSSYEQYF. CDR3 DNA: TGCGCCAGCAGCCAAGGGGAGGGAGGGACAGTACCAACTAGCTCCTACGAGCAGTACTTC.

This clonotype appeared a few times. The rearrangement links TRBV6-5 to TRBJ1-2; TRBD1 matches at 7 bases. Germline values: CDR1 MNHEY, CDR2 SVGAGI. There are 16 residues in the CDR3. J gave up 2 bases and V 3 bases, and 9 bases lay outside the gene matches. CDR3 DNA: TGTGCCAGCAGTTATCTTCCAGGGACAGACAACTATGGCTACACCTTC. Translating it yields CASSYLPGTDNYGYTF.

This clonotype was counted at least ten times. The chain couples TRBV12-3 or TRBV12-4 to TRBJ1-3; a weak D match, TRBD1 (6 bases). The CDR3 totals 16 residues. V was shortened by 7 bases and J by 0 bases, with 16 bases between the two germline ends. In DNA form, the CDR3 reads TGTGCCAGCAAATGGGACACACACAGCTCTGGAAACACCATATATTTT. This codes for CASKWDTHSSGNTIYF.

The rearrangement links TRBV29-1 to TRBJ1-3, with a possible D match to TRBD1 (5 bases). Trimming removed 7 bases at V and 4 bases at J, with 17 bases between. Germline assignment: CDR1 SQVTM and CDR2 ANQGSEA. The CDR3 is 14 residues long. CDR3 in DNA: TGCAGCGCCTCAGGGACCAACGGGGGAAACACCATATATTTT. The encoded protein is CSASGTNGGNTIYF. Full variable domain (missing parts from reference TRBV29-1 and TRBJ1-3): SAVISQKPSRDICQRGTSLTIQCQVDSQVTMMFWYRQQPGQSLTLIATANQGSEATYESGFVIDKFPISRPNLTFSTLTVSNMSPEDSSIYLCSASGTNGGNTIYFGEGSWLTVV.

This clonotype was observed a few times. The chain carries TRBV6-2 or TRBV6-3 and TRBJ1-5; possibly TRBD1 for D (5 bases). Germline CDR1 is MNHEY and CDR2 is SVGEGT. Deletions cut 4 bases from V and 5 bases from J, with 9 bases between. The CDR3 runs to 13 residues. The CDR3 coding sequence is TGTGCCAGCAGTTTCGGGGCGGATCAGCCCCAGCATTTT. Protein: CASSFGADQPQHF.

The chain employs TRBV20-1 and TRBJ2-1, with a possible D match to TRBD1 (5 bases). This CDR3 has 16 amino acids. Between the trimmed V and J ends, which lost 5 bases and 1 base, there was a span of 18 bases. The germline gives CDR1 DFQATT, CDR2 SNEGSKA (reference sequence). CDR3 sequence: CSAPFSMGPSYNEQFF. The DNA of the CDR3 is TGCAGTGCTCCCTTTTCGATGGGGCCTTCCTACAATGAGCAGTTCTTC.

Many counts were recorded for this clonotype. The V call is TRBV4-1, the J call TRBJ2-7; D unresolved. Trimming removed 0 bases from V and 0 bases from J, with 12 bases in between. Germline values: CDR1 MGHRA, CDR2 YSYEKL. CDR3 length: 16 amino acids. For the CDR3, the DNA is TGCGCCAGCAGCCAAGAATCGGGTGTCCCCTCCTACGAGCAGTACTTC. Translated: CASSQESGVPSYEQYF.